This T cell receptor beta chain stems from a study of control samples from healthy donors and cancer patients. V dropped 5 bases and J dropped 0 bases, with 17 bases sitting between them. Germline CDR1 MNHEY, CDR2 SVGEGT. The CDR3 is made up of 18 amino acids. Sequenced by immunoSEQ multiplex PCR; TCRdb stores in-frame clones only, minus some. The table records under 75,000 clones, approximately 85% of them present only once. The chain has TRBV6-2 or TRBV6-3 and TRBJ2-6, with D perhaps given as TRBD1 or TRBD2 (5 bases each). Sequencing input: blood. This sequence was found in a man aged 40-50 years in good health. The CDR3 DNA follows: TGTGCCAGCAGTGGTCGGCCGGGACGTTCCTCTGGGGCCAACGTCCTGACTTTC. This gives the protein CASSGRPGRSSGANVLTF.